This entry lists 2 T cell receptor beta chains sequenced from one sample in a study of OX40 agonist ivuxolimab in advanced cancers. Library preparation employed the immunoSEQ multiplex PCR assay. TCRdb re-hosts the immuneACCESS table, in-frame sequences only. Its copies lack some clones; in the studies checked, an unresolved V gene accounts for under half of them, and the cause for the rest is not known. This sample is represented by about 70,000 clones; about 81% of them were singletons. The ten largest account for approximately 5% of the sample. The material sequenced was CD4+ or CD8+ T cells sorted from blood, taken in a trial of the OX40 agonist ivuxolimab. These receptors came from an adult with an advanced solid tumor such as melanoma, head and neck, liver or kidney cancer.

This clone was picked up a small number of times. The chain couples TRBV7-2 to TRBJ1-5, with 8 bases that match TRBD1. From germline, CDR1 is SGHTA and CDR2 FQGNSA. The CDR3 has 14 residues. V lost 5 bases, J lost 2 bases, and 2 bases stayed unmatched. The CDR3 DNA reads TGTGCCAGCAGCGACAGGGGAGGCAATCAGCCCCAGCATTTT. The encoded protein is CASSDRGGNQPQHF.

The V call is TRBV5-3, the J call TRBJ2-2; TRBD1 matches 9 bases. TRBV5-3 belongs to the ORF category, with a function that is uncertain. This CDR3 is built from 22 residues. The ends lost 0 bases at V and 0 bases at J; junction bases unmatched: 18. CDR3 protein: CARSLVPYRTGAAAANTGELFF. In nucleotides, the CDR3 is TGTGCCAGAAGCTTGGTTCCGTATCGGACAGGGGCCGCCGCCGCGAACACCGGGGAGCTGTTTTTT.